This T cell receptor (beta chain) was obtained from a study of cytomegalovirus exposure and HLA in healthy donors. Study at large: From some 190 million T cells, an earlier analysis saw some 120 million unique TCR beta sequences. Study observations and caveats: The sole available immune exposure information was CMV serostatus.

The PCR employed 60 Vbeta primers together with 13 Jbeta primers. Only in-frame clones appear in the TCRdb table, and some are missing; sequencing was by immunoSEQ multiplex PCR. The sample carries around 180,000 clones, about four fifths recorded once. The CDR3 length is 15 residues. Trimming removed 5 bases from V and 4 bases from J; junction bases left unmatched: 4. The germline V gene has CDR1 SEHNR and CDR2 FQNEAQ (reference sequence). Turning to this clone: Its antigen is not identified.

The sequencing sample was made of PBMCs. This sequence joins TRBV7-9 and TRBJ2-7; TRBD2 matches 14 bases. The receptor comes from a woman between 45 and 60 years old in good health and CMV-seronegative. The CDR3 is CASSRGLAGGYEQYF. The CDR3 DNA follows: TGTGCCAGCAGCCGCGGACTAGCGGGAGGATACGAGCAGTACTTC.